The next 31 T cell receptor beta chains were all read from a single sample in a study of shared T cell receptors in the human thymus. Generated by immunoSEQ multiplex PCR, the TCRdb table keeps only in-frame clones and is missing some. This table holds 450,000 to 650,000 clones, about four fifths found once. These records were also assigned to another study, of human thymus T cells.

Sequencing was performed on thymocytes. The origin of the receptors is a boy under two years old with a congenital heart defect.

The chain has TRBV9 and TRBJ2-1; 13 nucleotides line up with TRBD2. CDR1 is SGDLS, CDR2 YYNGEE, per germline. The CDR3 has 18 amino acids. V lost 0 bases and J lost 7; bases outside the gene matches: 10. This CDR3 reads CASSVARTSGRAQNEQFF. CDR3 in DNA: TGTGCCAGCAGCGTAGCACGCACTAGCGGGAGGGCCCAGAATGAGCAGTTCTTC.

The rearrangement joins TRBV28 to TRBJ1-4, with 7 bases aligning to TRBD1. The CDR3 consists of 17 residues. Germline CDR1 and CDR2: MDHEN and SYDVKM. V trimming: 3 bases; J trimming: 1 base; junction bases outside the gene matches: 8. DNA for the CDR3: TGTGCCAGCAGTTTTGGAGGGGGCGGAGGAACTAATGAAAAACTGTTTTTT. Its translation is CASSFGGGGGTNEKLFF. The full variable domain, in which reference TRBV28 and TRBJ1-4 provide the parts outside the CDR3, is DVKVTQSSRYLVKRTGEKVFLECVQDMDHENMFWYRQDPGLGLRLIYFSYDVKMKEKGDIPEGYSVSREKKERFSLILESASTNQTSMYLCASSFGGGGGTNEKLFFGSGTQLSVL.

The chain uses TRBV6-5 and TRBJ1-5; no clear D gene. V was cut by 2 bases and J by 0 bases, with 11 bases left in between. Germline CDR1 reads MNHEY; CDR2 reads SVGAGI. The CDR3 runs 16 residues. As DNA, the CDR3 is TGTGCCAGCAGTTACGGAGATCGTCATAGCAATCAGCCCCAGCATTTT. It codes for CASSYGDRHSNQPQHF.

CDR3 amino acids: CASSQGREAFF. The CDR3 DNA reads TGTGCCAGCAGTCAGGGCAGAGAAGCTTTCTTT. The chain employs TRBV6-5 and TRBJ1-1, with D possibly TRBD1 on 5 matching bases. V was pared by 5 bases and J by 8 bases, with 9 bases between. From germline, CDR1 is MNHEY and CDR2 SVGAGI. The CDR3 loop spans 11 amino acids.

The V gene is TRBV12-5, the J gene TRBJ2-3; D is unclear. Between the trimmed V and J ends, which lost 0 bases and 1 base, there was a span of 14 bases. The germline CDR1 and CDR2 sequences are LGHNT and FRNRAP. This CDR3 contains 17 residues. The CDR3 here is CASGLVPLALRTDTQYF. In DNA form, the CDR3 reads TGTGCTAGTGGTTTGGTACCGTTGGCCTTACGCACAGATACGCAGTATTTT.

CDR3 protein: CASSEGMLAGLHNEQFF. DNA for the CDR3: TGTGCCAGCAGCGAGGGTATGTTGGCGGGACTTCACAATGAGCAGTTCTTC. The rearrangement uses TRBV5-6 and TRBJ2-1; TRBD2 might be the D (6 bases). The germline CDR1 and CDR2 sequences are SGHDT and YYEEEE. V was shortened by 4 bases and J by 5 bases, with 22 bases between the two germline ends. The CDR3 is 17 amino acids.

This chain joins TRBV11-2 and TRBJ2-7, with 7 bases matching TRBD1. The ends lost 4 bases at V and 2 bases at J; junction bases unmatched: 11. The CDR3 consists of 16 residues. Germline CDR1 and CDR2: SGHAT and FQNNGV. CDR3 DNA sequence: TGTGCCAGCAGCTGTCCGCCACGGACAGGAACCTACGAGCAGTACTTC. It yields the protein CASSCPPRTGTYEQYF.

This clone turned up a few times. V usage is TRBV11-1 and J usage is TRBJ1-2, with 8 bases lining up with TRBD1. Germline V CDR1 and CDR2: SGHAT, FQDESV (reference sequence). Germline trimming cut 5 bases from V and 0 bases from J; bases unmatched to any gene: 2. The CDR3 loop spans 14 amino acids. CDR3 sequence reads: CASSPTGANYGYTF. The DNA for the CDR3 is TGTGCCAGCAGCCCGACAGGGGCTAACTATGGCTACACCTTC.

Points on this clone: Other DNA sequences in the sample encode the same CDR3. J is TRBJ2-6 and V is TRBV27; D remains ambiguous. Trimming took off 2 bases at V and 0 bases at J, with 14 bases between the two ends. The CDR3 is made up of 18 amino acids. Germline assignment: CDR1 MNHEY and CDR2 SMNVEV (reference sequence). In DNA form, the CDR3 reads TGTGCCAGCAGTTTAGGAGTTCCAATCAGCTCTGGGGCCAACGTCCTGACTTTC. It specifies CASSLGVPISSGANVLTF.

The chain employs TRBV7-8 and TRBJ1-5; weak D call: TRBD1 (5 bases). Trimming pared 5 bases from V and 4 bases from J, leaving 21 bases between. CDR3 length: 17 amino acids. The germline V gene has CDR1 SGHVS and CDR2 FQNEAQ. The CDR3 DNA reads TGTGCCAGCAGCCCCAGAGAATGGGGCGGGGGTAATCAGCCCCAGCATTTT. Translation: CASSPREWGGGNQPQHF.

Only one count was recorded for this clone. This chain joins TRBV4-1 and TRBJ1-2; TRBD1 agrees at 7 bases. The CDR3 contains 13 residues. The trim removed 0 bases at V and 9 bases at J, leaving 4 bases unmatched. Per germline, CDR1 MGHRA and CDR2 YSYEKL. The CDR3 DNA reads TGCGCCAGCAGCCAAGAGCAGGGGGGTAGCTACACCTTC. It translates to CASSQEQGGSYTF.

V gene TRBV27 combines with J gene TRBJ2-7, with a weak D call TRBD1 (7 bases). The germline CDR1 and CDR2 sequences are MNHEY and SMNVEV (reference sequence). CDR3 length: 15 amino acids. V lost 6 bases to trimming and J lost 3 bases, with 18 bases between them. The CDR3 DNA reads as TGTGCCAGCAGCCTTTTGGGGGGACAGAGCTACGAGCAGTACTTC. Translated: CASSLLGGQSYEQYF.

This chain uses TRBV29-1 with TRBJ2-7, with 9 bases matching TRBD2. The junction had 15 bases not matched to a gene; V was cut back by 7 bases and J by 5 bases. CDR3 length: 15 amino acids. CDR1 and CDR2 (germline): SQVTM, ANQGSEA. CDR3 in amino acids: CSALPPTSGSHEQYF. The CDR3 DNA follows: TGCAGCGCACTACCCCCTACTAGCGGGTCCCACGAGCAGTACTTC.

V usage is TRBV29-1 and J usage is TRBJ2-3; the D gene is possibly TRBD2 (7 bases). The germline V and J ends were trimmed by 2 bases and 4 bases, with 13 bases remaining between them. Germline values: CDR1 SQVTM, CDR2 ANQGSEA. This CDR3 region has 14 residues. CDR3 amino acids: CSVEPRGGSDTQYF. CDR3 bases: TGCAGCGTTGAACCCAGGGGAGGGTCAGATACGCAGTATTTT.

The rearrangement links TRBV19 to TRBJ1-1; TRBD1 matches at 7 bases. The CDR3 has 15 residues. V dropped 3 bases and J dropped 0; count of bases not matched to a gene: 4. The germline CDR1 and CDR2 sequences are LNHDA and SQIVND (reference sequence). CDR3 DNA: TGTGCCAGTAGTATGGAAACAGGGGTGAACACTGAAGCTTTCTTT. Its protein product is CASSMETGVNTEAFF.

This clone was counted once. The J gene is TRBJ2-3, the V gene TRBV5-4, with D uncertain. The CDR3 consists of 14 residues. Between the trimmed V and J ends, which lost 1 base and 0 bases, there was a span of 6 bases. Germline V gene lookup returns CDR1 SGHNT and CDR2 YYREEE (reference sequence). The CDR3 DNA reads TGTGCCAGCAGCTTGACAGCTAGCACAGATACGCAGTATTTT. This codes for CASSLTASTDTQYF.

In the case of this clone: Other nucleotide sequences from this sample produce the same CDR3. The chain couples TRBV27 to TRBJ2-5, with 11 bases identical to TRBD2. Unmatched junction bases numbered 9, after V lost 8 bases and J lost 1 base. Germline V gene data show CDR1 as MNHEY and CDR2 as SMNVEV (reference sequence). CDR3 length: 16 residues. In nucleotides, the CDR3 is TGTGCCAGCGCACCCGGGACTAGCGGACTCCAAGAGACCCAGTACTTC. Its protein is CASAPGTSGLQETQYF.

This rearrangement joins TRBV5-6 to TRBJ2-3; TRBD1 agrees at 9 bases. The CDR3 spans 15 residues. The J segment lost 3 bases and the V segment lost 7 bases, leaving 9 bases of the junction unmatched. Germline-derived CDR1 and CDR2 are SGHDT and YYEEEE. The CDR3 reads CASSRAGTGTDTQYF. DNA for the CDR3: TGTGCCAGCTCACGGGCCGGGACAGGGACAGATACGCAGTATTTT.

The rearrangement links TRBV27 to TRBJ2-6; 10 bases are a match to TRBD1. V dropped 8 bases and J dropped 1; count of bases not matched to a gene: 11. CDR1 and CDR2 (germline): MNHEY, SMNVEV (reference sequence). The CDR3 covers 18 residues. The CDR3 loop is CASRGWRTGGSGANVLTF. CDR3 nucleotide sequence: TGTGCCAGCCGAGGTTGGAGGACAGGGGGATCTGGGGCCAACGTCCTGACTTTC.

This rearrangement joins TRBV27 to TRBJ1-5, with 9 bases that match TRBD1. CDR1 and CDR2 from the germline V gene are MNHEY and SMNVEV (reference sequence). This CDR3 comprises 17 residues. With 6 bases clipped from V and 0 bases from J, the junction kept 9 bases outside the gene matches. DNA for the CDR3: TGTGCCAGCAGAGCCGGGACAGGGTGGGTTAGCAATCAGCCCCAGCATTTT. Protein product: CASRAGTGWVSNQPQHF.

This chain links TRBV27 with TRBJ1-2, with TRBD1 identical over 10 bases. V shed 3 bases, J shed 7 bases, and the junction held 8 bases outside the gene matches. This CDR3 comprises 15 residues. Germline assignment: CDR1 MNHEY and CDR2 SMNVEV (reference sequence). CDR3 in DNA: TGTGCCAGCAGTTTCTCGGGACAGGGGCTCGGTGGCTACACCTTC. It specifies CASSFSGQGLGGYTF.

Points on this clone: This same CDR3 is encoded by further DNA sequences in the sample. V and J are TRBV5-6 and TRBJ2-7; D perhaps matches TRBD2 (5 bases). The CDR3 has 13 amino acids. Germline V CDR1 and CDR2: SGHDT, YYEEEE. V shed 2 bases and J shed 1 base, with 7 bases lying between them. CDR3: CASSFRGSYEQYF. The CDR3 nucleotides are TGTGCCAGCAGCTTTCGGGGATCCTACGAGCAGTACTTC.

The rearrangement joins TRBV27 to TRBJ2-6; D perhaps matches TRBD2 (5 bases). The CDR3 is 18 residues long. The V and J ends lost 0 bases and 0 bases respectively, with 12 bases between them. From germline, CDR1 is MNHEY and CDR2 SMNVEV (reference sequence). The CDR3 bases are TGTGCCAGCAGTTTATCGCTAGCCAGTAGCTCTGGGGCCAACGTCCTGACTTTC. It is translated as CASSLSLASSSGANVLTF. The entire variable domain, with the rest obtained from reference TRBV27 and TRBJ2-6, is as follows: EAQVTQNPRYLITVTGKKLTVTCSQNMNHEYMSWYRQDPGLGLRQIYYSMNVEVTDKGDVPEGYKVSRKEKRNFPLILESPSPNQTSLYFCASSLSLASSSGANVLTFGAGSRLTVL.

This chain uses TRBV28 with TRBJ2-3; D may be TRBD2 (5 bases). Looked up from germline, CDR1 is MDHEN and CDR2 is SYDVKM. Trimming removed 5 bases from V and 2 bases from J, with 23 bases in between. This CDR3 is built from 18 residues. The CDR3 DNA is TGTGCCAGCAGTGATGTACCTCTCGTGGGAGTTATCACAGATACGCAGTATTTT. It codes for CASSDVPLVGVITDTQYF.

The CDR3 DNA follows: TGTGCCAGCAGAGGAGACCCGAGCACAGATACGCAGTATTTT. Amino acids: CASRGDPSTDTQYF. This chain connects TRBV6-4 to TRBJ2-3; D unclear. CDR1 is MRHNA and CDR2 is SNTAGT in the germline V gene. CDR3 length equals 14 residues. V was clipped by 6 bases and J by 0 bases, with 10 bases between them.

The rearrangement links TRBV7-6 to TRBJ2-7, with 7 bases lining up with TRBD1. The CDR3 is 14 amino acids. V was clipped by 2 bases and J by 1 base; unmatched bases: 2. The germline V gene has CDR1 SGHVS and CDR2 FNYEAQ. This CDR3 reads CASSLRQGSYEQYF. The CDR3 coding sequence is TGTGCCAGCAGCTTACGACAGGGTTCCTACGAGCAGTACTTC.

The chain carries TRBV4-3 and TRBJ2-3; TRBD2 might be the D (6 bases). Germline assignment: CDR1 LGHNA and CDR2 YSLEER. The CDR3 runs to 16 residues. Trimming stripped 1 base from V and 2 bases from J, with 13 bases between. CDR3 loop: CASSQVERANTDTQYF. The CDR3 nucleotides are TGCGCCAGCAGCCAAGTTGAGCGGGCAAACACAGATACGCAGTATTTT.

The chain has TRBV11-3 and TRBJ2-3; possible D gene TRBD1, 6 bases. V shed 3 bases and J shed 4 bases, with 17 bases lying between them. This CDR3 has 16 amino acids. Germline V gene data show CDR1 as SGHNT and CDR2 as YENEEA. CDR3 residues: CASSFLHRVLPDTQYF. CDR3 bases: TGTGCCAGCAGCTTCCTGCACAGGGTGCTGCCAGATACGCAGTATTTT.

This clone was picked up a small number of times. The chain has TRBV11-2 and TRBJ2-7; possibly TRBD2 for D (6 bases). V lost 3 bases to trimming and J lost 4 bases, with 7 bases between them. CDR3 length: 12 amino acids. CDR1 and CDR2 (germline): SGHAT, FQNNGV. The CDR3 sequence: CASSFGGYEQYF. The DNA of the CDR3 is TGTGCCAGCAGCTTTGGGGGGTACGAGCAGTACTTC.

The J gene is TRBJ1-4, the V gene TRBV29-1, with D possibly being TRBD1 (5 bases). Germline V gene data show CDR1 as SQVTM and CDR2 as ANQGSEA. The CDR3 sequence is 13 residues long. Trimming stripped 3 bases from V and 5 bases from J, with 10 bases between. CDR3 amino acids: CSVEGPKNEKLFF. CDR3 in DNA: TGCAGCGTTGAGGGGCCGAAGAATGAAAAACTGTTTTTT.

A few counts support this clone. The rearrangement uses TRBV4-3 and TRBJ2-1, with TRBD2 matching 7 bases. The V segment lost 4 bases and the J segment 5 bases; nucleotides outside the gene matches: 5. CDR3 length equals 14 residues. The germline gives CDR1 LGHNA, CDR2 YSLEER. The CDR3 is CASSPFGGDNEQFF. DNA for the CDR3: TGCGCCAGCAGCCCCTTTGGGGGGGACAATGAGCAGTTCTTC.